The source of this TCR beta chain is a study of T cell changes during pregnancy in multiple sclerosis. J lost 7 bases, V lost 5 bases, and 5 bases had no gene match. The CDR3 has 12 amino acids. The germline gives CDR1 SEHNR, CDR2 FQNEAQ (reference sequence). Only in-frame clones appear in the TCRdb table, and some are missing; sequencing was by immunoSEQ multiplex PCR. The table lists over 50,000 clones, about 90% of them singletons, with approximately 1.5% in the top ten. This TCR was sampled from a female donor in good health, enrolled as a control in a pregnancy study. The sequences come from peripheral blood, collected in the third trimester of pregnancy. The V gene is TRBV7-9, the J gene TRBJ2-7, with 7 bases matching TRBD1. The CDR3 sequence is CASSPQGSEQYF. In DNA form, the CDR3 reads TGTGCCAGCAGCCCACAGGGGAGTGAGCAGTACTTC.